The 28 T cell receptor beta chains reported below all come from one sample, sequenced in a study of shared clonotypes between healthy human individuals. The table came from immunoSEQ multiplex PCR; TCRdb's copy has only in-frame clones and leaves some out. The table shows more than 2 million clones, with more than 90% occurring only once. Material: naive CD4+ T cells sorted from blood. The subset denotes: CD45RA+ positively selected. Receptors originate from a man in his late teens or twenties in good health.

Details on this clone: The same CDR3 is also encoded by other DNA sequences in this sample. The V gene is TRBV29-1, the J gene TRBJ2-7; 7 nucleotides match TRBD2. Germline CDR1 reads SQVTM; CDR2 reads ANQGSEA. The CDR3 totals 13 residues. V was pared by 4 bases and J by 1 base, with 4 bases of the junction left unmatched. In DNA form, the CDR3 reads TGCAGCGTTGCCGGGAGGCTATCCTACGAGCAGTACTTC. Translated: CSVAGRLSYEQYF.

The genes are TRBV30 and TRBJ1-2, with TRBD1 matching 10 bases. This CDR3 contains 14 residues. The germline CDR1 and CDR2 sequences are GTSNPN and SVGIG (reference sequence). The trim removed 2 bases at V and 7 bases at J, leaving 7 bases unmatched. The CDR3 reads CAWSSRDRGAGYTF. In DNA, the CDR3 is TGTGCCTGGAGTAGCCGGGACAGGGGAGCTGGCTACACCTTC.

The chain couples TRBV11-2 to TRBJ2-7; 15 bases map to TRBD2. The CDR3 covers 14 residues. Germline V gene lookup returns CDR1 SGHAT and CDR2 FQNNGV. The junction had 3 bases not matched to a gene; V was cut back by 5 bases and J by 7 bases. CDR3 nucleotide sequence: TGTGCCAGCAGCCCGGGACTAGCGGGAGGTGAGCAGTACTTC. Its protein is CASSPGLAGGEQYF.

This clone has only one observation. The chain links TRBV18 to TRBJ2-6; possibly TRBD1 for D (6 bases). Trimming took off 4 bases at V and 2 bases at J, with 9 bases between the two ends. Germline V lookup: CDR1 KGHSH, CDR2 LQKENI. The CDR3 is 15 amino acids. CDR3 region: CASSLNRAGANVLTF. In nucleotides, the CDR3 is TGTGCCAGCTCACTAAACAGGGCTGGGGCCAACGTCCTGACTTTC.

The chain carries TRBV5-4 and TRBJ2-4; TRBD1 matches at 7 bases. The CDR3 is 15 amino acids. Germline CDR1 SGHNT, CDR2 YYREEE (reference sequence). Trimming at V came to 0 bases and at J to 5 bases, leaving 5 bases not matched to a gene. The CDR3 loop is CASSLGGQSENIQYF. The CDR3 DNA sequence: TGTGCCAGCAGCTTGGGGGGACAGTCCGAAAACATTCAGTACTTC.

Note on this clone: Different DNA sequences within this sample yield the same CDR3. The chain uses TRBV29-1 and TRBJ2-5; 7 bases match TRBD1. V lost 7 bases and J lost 5; bases outside the gene matches: 7. The CDR3 has 12 amino acids. CDR1 is SQVTM, CDR2 ANQGSEA, per germline. For the CDR3, the DNA is TGCAGCGCGAGACAGGGTCAGGAGACCCAGTACTTC. This gives the protein CSARQGQETQYF.

The gene calls are TRBV5-1 and TRBJ2-5; 9 nucleotides align to TRBD1. Germline V gene sequence: CDR1 SGHRS, CDR2 YFSETQ. V lost 2 bases, J lost 0 bases, and 8 bases stayed unmatched. The CDR3 covers 17 residues. The CDR3 DNA reads as TGCGCCAGCAGCTTTACCGGGACAGGGTTGTACCAAGAGACCCAGTACTTC. Its protein is CASSFTGTGLYQETQYF.

The rearrangement uses TRBV10-1 and TRBJ2-1; D gene uncertain. The CDR3 has 13 amino acids. With 8 bases removed from V and 8 bases from J, the gap between germline ends came to 16 bases. Germline CDR1 and CDR2: WNHNN and SYGVQD (reference sequence). CDR3 DNA sequence: TGCGCCAGCGCCTCGGGCCAGTCCGATGAGCAGTTCTTC. Translation gives CASASGQSDEQFF.

This sequence joins TRBV7-9 and TRBJ2-1, with no clear D. The CDR3 is made up of 13 amino acids. CDR1 is SEHNR, CDR2 FQNEAQ, per germline (reference sequence). V lost 3 bases to trimming and J lost 8 bases, with 11 bases between them. In DNA form, the CDR3 reads TGTGCCAGCAGCTTCGTAGCACGAGATGAGCAGTTCTTC. Amino acids: CASSFVARDEQFF.

This sequence joins TRBV25-1 and TRBJ1-2, with D tentatively TRBD1 (5 bases). CDR1 is MGHDK, CDR2 SYGVNS, per germline. V dropped 3 bases and J dropped 8 bases, with 13 bases sitting between them. This CDR3 is 13 amino acids long. CDR3 in DNA: TGTGCCAGCAGTGATTTTGGAGGGGCCGGCTACACCTTC. Protein: CASSDFGGAGYTF.

This sequence joins TRBV19 and TRBJ1-5; D remains unclear. CDR1 LNHDA and CDR2 SQIVND come from the germline V gene (reference sequence). CDR3 length equals 17 residues. V gave up 6 bases and J gave up 0 bases, with 18 bases separating them. Written as DNA, the CDR3 is TGTGCCAGTAGCCCACCCGACGGCCGATATAGCAATCAGCCCCAGCATTTT. Translation: CASSPPDGRYSNQPQHF.

The V gene is TRBV4-1, the J gene TRBJ2-2; 9 nucleotides match TRBD1. With V trimmed by 4 bases and J by 7 bases, 7 bases remained unmatched. Germline values: CDR1 MGHRA, CDR2 YSYEKL. The CDR3 runs to 15 residues. CDR3 sequence (DNA): TGCGCCAGCAGCCGGGACAGGGTAGTTTACGGGGAGCTGTTTTTT. It yields the protein CASSRDRVVYGELFF.

This clone was recorded only once. The rearrangement links TRBV5-1 to TRBJ1-2; D gene uncertain. The germline gives CDR1 SGHRS, CDR2 YFSETQ. This CDR3 is 14 amino acids long. Trimming pared 4 bases from V and 0 bases from J, leaving 10 bases between. The CDR3 here is CASSPYEANYGYTF. DNA for the CDR3: TGCGCCAGCAGCCCGTATGAGGCTAACTATGGCTACACCTTC.

CDR3 sequence: CASTQGLAYNEQFF. CDR3 sequence (DNA): TGTGCCAGTACCCAGGGACTCGCCTACAATGAGCAGTTCTTC. This chain uses TRBV19 with TRBJ2-1; tentative D call: TRBD2 (6 bases). The V and J ends lost 7 bases and 2 bases respectively, with 12 bases between them. The V gene's germline CDR1 is LNHDA and CDR2 SQIVND (reference sequence). The CDR3 is 14 residues long.

The V call is TRBV18, the J call TRBJ2-3; D is possibly TRBD1 (6 bases). The CDR3 sequence is 16 residues long. Trimming took 5 bases from V and 3 from J, leaving 18 bases between them. Germline assignment: CDR1 KGHSH and CDR2 LQKENI. The DNA of the CDR3 is TGTGCCAGCTCAAACTCAGGGGCCATCCAGACAGATACGCAGTATTTT. This codes for CASSNSGAIQTDTQYF.

The rearrangement links TRBV6-5 to TRBJ2-7, with D tentatively TRBD1 or TRBD2 (6 bases each). The CDR3 sequence is 14 residues long. With 0 bases removed from V and 2 bases from J, the gap between germline ends came to 8 bases. Per germline, CDR1 MNHEY and CDR2 SVGAGI. CDR3 amino acids: CASSYSEGAYEQYF. The CDR3 DNA sequence: TGTGCCAGCAGTTACTCGGAGGGGGCCTACGAGCAGTACTTC.

This sequence joins TRBV6-5 and TRBJ1-4, with unresolved D. Trimming pared 5 bases from V and 8 bases from J, leaving 18 bases between. This CDR3 is built from 15 residues. Germline CDR1 is MNHEY and CDR2 is SVGAGI. The CDR3 region is CASSPQTGLREKLFF. The CDR3 nucleotides read TGTGCCAGCAGTCCCCAAACCGGGTTAAGAGAAAAACTGTTTTTT.

The chain employs TRBV28 and TRBJ1-1; D is undetermined. Germline V lookup: CDR1 MDHEN, CDR2 SYDVKM. The CDR3 covers 13 residues. The V end lost 6 bases, the J end lost 4 bases, and 12 bases lay between the germline ends. CDR3: CASSREQFTEAFF. The DNA of the CDR3 is TGTGCCAGCAGCCGTGAACAATTCACTGAAGCTTTCTTT.

V is TRBV28 and J is TRBJ2-7, with a weak D call TRBD1 (5 bases). Germline CDR1 is MDHEN and CDR2 is SYDVKM. The CDR3 sequence is 14 residues long. V was shortened by 3 bases and J by 2 bases, with 11 bases between the two germline ends. CDR3 loop: CASSFLGAPYEQYF. The CDR3 coding sequence is TGTGCCAGCAGTTTCTTAGGGGCGCCCTACGAGCAGTACTTC.

The chain links TRBV10-1 to TRBJ1-1; the D gene is possibly TRBD1 (6 bases). CDR3 length: 14 residues. Germline loops: CDR1 WNHNN, CDR2 SYGVQD (reference sequence). The V end was cut by 6 bases, the J end by 6 bases, with 17 bases between. This CDR3 reads CASRDNRETAEAFF. The CDR3 DNA reads TGCGCCAGCAGGGATAACAGGGAGACCGCTGAAGCTTTCTTT.

The chain combines TRBV27 with TRBJ2-3; D unresolved. This CDR3 is 13 amino acids long. V was cut by 4 bases and J by 5 bases, with 10 bases left in between. Per the germline V gene, CDR1 is MNHEY and CDR2 is SMNVEV (reference sequence). The DNA of the CDR3 is TGTGCCAGCAGTTCCCCACGAATAGATACGCAGTATTTT. It is translated as CASSSPRIDTQYF.

The rearrangement joins TRBV7-9 to TRBJ2-1; 9 nucleotides line up with TRBD1. V gave up 8 bases and J gave up 4 bases; unmatched junction bases: 9. The CDR3 sequence is 15 residues long. Germline lookup yields CDR1 SEHNR and CDR2 FQNEAQ (reference sequence). The CDR3 sequence: CASVGTGHGYNEQFF. In nucleotides, the CDR3 is TGTGCCAGCGTCGGGACAGGGCATGGTTACAATGAGCAGTTCTTC.

V gene TRBV28 combines with J gene TRBJ1-4; D not resolved. CDR1 and CDR2 (germline): MDHEN, SYDVKM. Trimming removed 8 bases from V and 7 bases from J, with 14 bases in between. This CDR3 is 13 amino acids long. The CDR3 region is CASQIGVGEKLFF. The CDR3 DNA reads as TGTGCCAGCCAAATTGGAGTAGGTGAAAAACTGTTTTTT. The complete variable domain, with remaining parts taken from reference TRBV28 and TRBJ1-4, reads DVKVTQSSRYLVKRTGEKVFLECVQDMDHENMFWYRQDPGLGLRLIYFSYDVKMKEKGDIPEGYSVSREKKERFSLILESASTNQTSMYLCASQIGVGEKLFFGSGTQLSVL.

This clone was counted between two and nine times. The chain couples TRBV7-3 to TRBJ2-3; possible D gene TRBD1, 5 bases. The length of the CDR3 is 15 residues. Per the germline V gene, CDR1 is SGHTA and CDR2 is FQGTGA. Trimming removed 5 bases at V and 0 bases at J, with 12 bases between. The CDR3 DNA reads TGTGCCAGCAGCCGAGATGGGGCTAGCACAGATACGCAGTATTTT. Encoded protein: CASSRDGASTDTQYF.

The J gene is TRBJ1-1, the V gene TRBV12-5, with 12 nucleotides matching TRBD1. The V gene end was trimmed by 3 bases and the J gene end by 10 bases; junction bases not matched to a gene: 9. The CDR3 sequence is 15 residues long. Germline V gives CDR1 LGHNT, CDR2 FRNRAP. The CDR3 region has the DNA TGTGCTAGTGGTTTATCCGGGACAGGGGGCCGCATAGCTTTCTTT. Translating gives CASGLSGTGGRIAFF.

The chain recombines TRBV7-9 with TRBJ2-7; 9 nucleotides line up with TRBD1. Germline V gene sequence: CDR1 SEHNR, CDR2 FQNEAQ (reference sequence). The V gene end was trimmed by 3 bases and the J gene end by 2 bases; junction bases not matched to a gene: 8. There are 16 residues in the CDR3. The CDR3 coding sequence is TGTGCCAGCAGCTTTACCGGGACAGGGCCTCCCTACGAGCAGTACTTC. Amino acid sequence: CASSFTGTGPPYEQYF.

This clone was picked up one time. CDR3 coding DNA: TGCGCCAGCAGCTTGTCACAGGGACCGGGCGAGCAGTACTTC. Residues: CASSLSQGPGEQYF. This sequence joins TRBV5-1 and TRBJ2-7; D is perhaps TRBD1 (6 bases). Trimming left V 1 base short and J 6 bases short, with 14 bases between. The CDR3 spans 14 residues. Germline lookup yields CDR1 SGHRS and CDR2 YFSETQ.

The CDR3 reads CASTAGGFEKLFF. The CDR3 DNA reads TGTGCCAGCACCGCAGGGGGTTTTGAAAAACTGTTTTTT. The chain joins TRBV7-9 to TRBJ1-4; 7 bases line up with TRBD1. Germline V gene lookup returns CDR1 SEHNR and CDR2 FQNEAQ (reference sequence). The CDR3 is made up of 13 amino acids. J lost 7 bases, V lost 7 bases, and 6 bases had no gene match.